The sequence of this TCR beta chain was determined in a study of T cell responses to AZD1222 COVID-19 vaccine. TCRdb keeps only in-frame clones here, not all; method: immunoSEQ multiplex PCR. Of 130,000 to 150,000 clones in the sample, 93% were seen once. CDR3 length equals 12 residues. The germline V gene encodes CDR1 SGHVS and CDR2 FQNEAQ. V lost 5 bases and J 3 bases, leaving 8 bases between the germline ends. The sequencing used peripheral blood, collected on day 0 of AZD1222 vaccination. The chain has TRBV7-8 and TRBJ2-7; no firm D call. The receptor comes from an adult in good health. CDR3 protein: CASSPPRYEQYF. CDR3 nucleotides: TGTGCCAGCAGCCCTCCTCGCTACGAGCAGTACTTC.